This TCR beta chain was observed in a study of OX40 agonist ivuxolimab in advanced cancers. The assay was immunoSEQ multiplex PCR, and TCRdb's table has in-frame clones only and misses some. Here the sample spans more than 25,000 clones, approximately 88% being singletons. This clone was counted once. The receptor comes from an adult with an advanced solid tumor such as melanoma, head and neck, liver or kidney cancer. Sequencing was performed on CD4+ or CD8+ T cells sorted from blood, taken in a trial of the OX40 agonist ivuxolimab.

The CDR3 nucleotides are TGTGCCAGCAGCCGAGGGACGGTCAACAATCAGCCCCAGCATTTT. Encoded protein: CASSRGTVNNQPQHF. The chain has TRBV5-8 and TRBJ1-5; possible D gene TRBD1, 5 bases. Germline V gene lookup returns CDR1 SGHTS and CDR2 YDEGEE. Trimming removed 4 bases at V and 3 bases at J, with 14 bases between. This CDR3 contains 15 residues.